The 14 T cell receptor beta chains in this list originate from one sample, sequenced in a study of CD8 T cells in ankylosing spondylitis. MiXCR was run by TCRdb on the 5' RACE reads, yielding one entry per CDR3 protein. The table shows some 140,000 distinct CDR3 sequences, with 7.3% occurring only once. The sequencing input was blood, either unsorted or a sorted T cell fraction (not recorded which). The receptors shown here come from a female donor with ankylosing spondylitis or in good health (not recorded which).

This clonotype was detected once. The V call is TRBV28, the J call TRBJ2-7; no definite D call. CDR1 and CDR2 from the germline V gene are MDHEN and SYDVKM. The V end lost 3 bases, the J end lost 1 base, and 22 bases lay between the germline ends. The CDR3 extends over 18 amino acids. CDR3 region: CASSLQTLNIQPSYEQYF. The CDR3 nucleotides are TGTGCCAGCAGTTTGCAAACCCTTAACATACAACCTTCCTACGAGCAGTACTTC.

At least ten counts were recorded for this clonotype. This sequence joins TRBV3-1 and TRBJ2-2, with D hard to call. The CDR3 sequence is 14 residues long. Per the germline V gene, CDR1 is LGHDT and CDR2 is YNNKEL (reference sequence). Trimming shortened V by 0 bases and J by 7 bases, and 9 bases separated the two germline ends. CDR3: CASSQDLGGGELFF. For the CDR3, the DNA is TGTGCCAGCAGCCAAGATTTAGGTGGCGGGGAGCTGTTTTTT.

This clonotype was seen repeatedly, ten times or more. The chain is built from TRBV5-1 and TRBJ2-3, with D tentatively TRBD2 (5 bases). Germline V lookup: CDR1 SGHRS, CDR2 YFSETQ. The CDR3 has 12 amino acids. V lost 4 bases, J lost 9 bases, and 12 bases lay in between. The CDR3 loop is CASSPRGWTQYF. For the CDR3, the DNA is TGCGCCAGCAGCCCTCGGGGTTGGACGCAGTATTTT.

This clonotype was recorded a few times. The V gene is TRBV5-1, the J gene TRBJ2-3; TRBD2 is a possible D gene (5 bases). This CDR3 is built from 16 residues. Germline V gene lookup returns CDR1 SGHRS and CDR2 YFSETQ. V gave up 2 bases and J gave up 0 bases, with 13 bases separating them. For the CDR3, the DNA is TGCGCCAGCAGCTTATGGACTCCCGCTAGCACAGATACGCAGTATTTT. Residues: CASSLWTPASTDTQYF.

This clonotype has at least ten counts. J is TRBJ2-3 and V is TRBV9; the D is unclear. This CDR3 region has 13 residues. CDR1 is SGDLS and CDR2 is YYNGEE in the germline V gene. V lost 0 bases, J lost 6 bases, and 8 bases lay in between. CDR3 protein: CASSVETGDTQYF. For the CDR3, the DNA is TGTGCCAGCAGCGTAGAGACCGGGGATACGCAGTATTTT.

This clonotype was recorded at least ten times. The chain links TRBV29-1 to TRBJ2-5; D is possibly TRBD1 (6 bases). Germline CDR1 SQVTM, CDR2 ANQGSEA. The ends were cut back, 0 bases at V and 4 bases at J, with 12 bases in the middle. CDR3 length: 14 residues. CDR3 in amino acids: CSVEDARGRETQYF. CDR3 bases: TGCAGCGTTGAAGATGCCAGGGGACGAGAGACCCAGTACTTC.

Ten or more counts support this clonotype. The CDR3 here is CASSRHPYEQYF. CDR3 DNA sequence: TGTGCCAGCAGCCGCCACCCCTACGAGCAGTACTTC. The chain carries TRBV7-9 and TRBJ2-7; D unresolved. This CDR3 has 12 residues. Trimming stripped 5 bases from V and 2 bases from J, with 7 bases between. Germline-derived CDR1 and CDR2 are SEHNR and FQNEAQ (reference sequence).

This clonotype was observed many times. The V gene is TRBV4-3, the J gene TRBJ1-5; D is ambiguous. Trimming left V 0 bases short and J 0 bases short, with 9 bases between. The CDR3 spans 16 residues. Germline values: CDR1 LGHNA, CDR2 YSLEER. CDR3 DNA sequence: TGCGCCAGCAGCCAAGATCTACAGTATAGCAATCAGCCCCAGCATTTT. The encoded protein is CASSQDLQYSNQPQHF.

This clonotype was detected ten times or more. CDR3 DNA sequence: TGTGCCAGCAGCCCGAACCCCGGACTTGAAGCTTTCTTT. This codes for CASSPNPGLEAFF. The rearrangement joins TRBV7-2 to TRBJ1-1; D remains ambiguous. The CDR3 consists of 13 residues. Trimming took 5 bases from V and 7 from J, leaving 14 bases between them. Germline V gives CDR1 SGHTA, CDR2 FQGNSA. Using reference TRBV7-2 and TRBJ1-1 for the parts outside the CDR3, the full variable domain is GAGVSQSPSNKVTEKGKDVELRCDPISGHTALYWYRQSLGQGLEFLIYFQGNSAPDKSGLPSDRFSAERTGGSVSTLTIQRTQQEDSAVYLCASSPNPGLEAFFGQGTRLTVV.

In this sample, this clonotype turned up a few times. CDR3 nucleotide sequence: TGTGCCAGCAGCTTTCCCGGGACTAGCGAATCAGATACGCAGTATTTT. Amino acids: CASSFPGTSESDTQYF. The chain links TRBV7-2 to TRBJ2-3, with 10 positions matching TRBD2. V shed 3 bases, J shed 4 bases, and the junction held 7 bases outside the gene matches. Per germline, CDR1 SGHTA and CDR2 FQGNSA. CDR3 length equals 16 residues.

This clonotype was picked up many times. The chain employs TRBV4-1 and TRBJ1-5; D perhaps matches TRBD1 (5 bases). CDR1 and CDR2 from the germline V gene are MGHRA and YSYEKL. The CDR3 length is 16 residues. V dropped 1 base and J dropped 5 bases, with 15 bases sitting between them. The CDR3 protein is CASSQGSEIGDQPQHF. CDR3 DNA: TGCGCCAGCAGCCAAGGTAGTGAGATAGGGGATCAGCCCCAGCATTTT.

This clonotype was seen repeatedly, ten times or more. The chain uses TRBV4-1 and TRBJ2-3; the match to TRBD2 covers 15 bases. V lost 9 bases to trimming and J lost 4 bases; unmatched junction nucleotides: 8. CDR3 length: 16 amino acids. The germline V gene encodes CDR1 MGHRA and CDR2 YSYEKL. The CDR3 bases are TGCGCCAGTCAACCGGGACTAGCGGGGGGCCCAGATACGCAGTATTTT. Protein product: CASQPGLAGGPDTQYF.

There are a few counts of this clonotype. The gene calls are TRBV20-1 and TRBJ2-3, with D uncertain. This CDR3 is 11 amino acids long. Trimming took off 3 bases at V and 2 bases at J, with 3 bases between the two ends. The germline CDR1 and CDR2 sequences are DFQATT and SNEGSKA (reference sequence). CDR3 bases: TGCAGTGCTAGTTTCACAGATACGCAGTATTTT. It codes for CSASFTDTQYF.

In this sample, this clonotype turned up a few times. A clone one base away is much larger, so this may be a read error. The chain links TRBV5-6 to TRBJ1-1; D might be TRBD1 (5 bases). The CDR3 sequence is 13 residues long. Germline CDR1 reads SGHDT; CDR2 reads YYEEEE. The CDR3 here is CTSSFQDIPEAFF. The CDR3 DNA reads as TGTACCAGCAGCTTTCAGGACATCCCTGAAGCTTTCTTT. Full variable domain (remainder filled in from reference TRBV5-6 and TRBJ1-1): DAGVTQSPTHLIKTRGQQVTLRCSPKSGHDTVSWYQQALGQGPQFIFQYYEEEERQRGNFPDRFSGHQFPNYSSELNVNALLLGDSALYLCTSSFQDIPEAFFGQGTRLTVV.